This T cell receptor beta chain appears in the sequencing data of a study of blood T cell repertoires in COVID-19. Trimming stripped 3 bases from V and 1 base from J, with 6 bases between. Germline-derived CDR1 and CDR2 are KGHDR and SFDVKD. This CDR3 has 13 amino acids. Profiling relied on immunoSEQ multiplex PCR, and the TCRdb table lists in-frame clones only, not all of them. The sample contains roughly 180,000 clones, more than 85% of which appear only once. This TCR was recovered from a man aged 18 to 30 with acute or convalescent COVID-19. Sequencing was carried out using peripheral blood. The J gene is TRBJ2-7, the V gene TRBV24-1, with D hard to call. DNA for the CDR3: TGTGCCACCAGTGATACACGATCCTACGAGCAGTACTTC. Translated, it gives CATSDTRSYEQYF.